This record looks at one T cell receptor (beta chain) sequence and its context. Deletions cut 6 bases from V and 0 bases from J, with 27 bases between. Germline V gene sequence: CDR1 MDHEN, CDR2 SYDVKM. The CDR3 has 21 residues. The data belong to a study of blood T cell repertoires in COVID-19. Measured with immunoSEQ multiplex PCR; TCRdb has only the in-frame clones, and not every one. The table shows over 150,000 clones, with over 60% occurring only once. The genes are TRBV28 and TRBJ2-6; possibly TRBD1 for D (5 bases). The sequenced sample consisted of peripheral blood. This TCR derives from a man older than 75 with acute or convalescent COVID-19. This chain's CDR3 is CASSPWGLAPRRDSGANVLTF. For the CDR3, the DNA is TGTGCCAGCAGCCCTTGGGGCCTCGCTCCCCGCAGGGACTCTGGGGCCAACGTCCTGACTTTC. Complete variable domain (other parts from reference TRBV28 and TRBJ2-6): DVKVTQSSRYLVKRTGEKVFLECVQDMDHENMFWYRQDPGLGLRLIYFSYDVKMKEKGDIPEGYSVSREKKERFSLILESASTNQTSMYLCASSPWGLAPRRDSGANVLTFGAGSRLTVL.